This T cell receptor (beta chain) was sequenced for a study of control samples from healthy donors and cancer patients. Sequencing used immunoSEQ multiplex PCR; TCRdb keeps in-frame clones, though not all of them. Here the sample spans over 100,000 clones, about nine tenths being singletons. The CDR3 is 16 residues long. Germline CDR1 reads LGHDT; CDR2 reads YNNKEL (reference sequence). The V and J ends lost 4 bases and 4 bases, in that order; junction bases with no gene match: 12. This clone was detected once. The TCR sequence derives from a human donor in good health. The donor label of this sample is uncertain. The chain employs TRBV3-1 (or the pseudogene TRBV3-2) and TRBJ2-7; 8 bases are a match to TRBD1. The sequencing input was blood. CDR3 amino acids: CASSPFLRGRWYEQYF. The CDR3 DNA reads TGTGCCAGCAGCCCCTTCCTCAGGGGGCGGTGGTACGAGCAGTACTTC.